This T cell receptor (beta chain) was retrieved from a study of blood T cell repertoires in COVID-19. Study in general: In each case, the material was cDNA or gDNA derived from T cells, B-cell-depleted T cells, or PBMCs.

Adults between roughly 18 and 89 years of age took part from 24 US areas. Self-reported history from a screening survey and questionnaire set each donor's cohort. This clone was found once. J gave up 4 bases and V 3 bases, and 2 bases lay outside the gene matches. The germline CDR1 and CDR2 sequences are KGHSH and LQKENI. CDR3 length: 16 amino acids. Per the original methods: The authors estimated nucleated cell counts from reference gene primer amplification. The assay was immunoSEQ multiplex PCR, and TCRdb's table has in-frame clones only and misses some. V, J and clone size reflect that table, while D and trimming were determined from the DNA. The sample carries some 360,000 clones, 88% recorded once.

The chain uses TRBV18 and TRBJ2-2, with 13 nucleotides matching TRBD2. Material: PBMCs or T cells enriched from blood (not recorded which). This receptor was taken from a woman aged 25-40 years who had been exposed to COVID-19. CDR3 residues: CASSPGLAGSTGELFF. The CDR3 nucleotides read TGTGCCAGCTCACCGGGACTAGCGGGAAGCACCGGGGAGCTGTTTTTT.